This TCR beta chain came from a study of Graves' ophthalmopathy and Graves' hyperthyroidism. This clonotype has more than one count but fewer than ten. V was trimmed by 3 bases and J by 1 base, leaving 8 bases between them. The germline V gene has CDR1 SGDLS and CDR2 YYNGEE. The CDR3 runs 14 residues. As the template, RNA transcripts were used to amplify TCR beta CDR3 regions. HTBI-primed RT-PCR formed the first round, and a multiplex PCR formed the second. TCRdb reprocessed the multiplex PCR reads via MiXCR and lists one record per CDR3 protein. The sample consists of hundreds of thousands of distinct CDR3 sequences, just over 40% of them appearing once. Ophthalmopathic donors had moderate-to-severe activity, CAS ≥3 and NOSPECS ≥4, with disease that had lasted under 3 months. Orbital computed tomography, together with clinical symptoms, serum thyroxine, TRAb and thyroid ultrasound, was used for diagnosis.

The receptor comes from an adult man with Graves' ophthalmopathy. Sequencing was performed on peripheral blood. This chain joins TRBV9 and TRBJ1-3; TRBD1 might be the D (6 bases). CDR3: CASSGQESGNTIYF. CDR3 sequence (DNA): TGTGCCAGCAGCGGACAGGAATCTGGAAACACCATATATTTT. Full variable domain (remainder filled in from reference TRBV9 and TRBJ1-3): DSGVTQTPKHLITATGQRVTLRCSPRSGDLSVYWYQQSLDQGLQFLIQYYNGEERAKGNILERFSAQQFPDLHSELNLSSLELGDSALYFCASSGQESGNTIYFGEGSWLTVV.